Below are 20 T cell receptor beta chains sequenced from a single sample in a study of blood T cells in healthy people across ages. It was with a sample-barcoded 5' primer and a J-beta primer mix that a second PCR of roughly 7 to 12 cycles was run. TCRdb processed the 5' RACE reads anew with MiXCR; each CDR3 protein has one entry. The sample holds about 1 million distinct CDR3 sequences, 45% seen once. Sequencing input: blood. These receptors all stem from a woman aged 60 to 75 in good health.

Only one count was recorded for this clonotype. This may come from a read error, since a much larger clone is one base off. The CDR3 loop reads CAISGDSTDTQYF. Written as DNA, the CDR3 is TGTGCCATCAGTGGGGACAGCACAGATACGCAGTATTTT. This chain uses TRBV10-3 with TRBJ2-3, with D perhaps TRBD1 or TRBD2 (5 bases each). Trimming stripped 4 bases from V and 0 bases from J, with 5 bases between. CDR1 ENHRY and CDR2 SYGVKD come from the germline V gene. The length of the CDR3 is 13 residues.

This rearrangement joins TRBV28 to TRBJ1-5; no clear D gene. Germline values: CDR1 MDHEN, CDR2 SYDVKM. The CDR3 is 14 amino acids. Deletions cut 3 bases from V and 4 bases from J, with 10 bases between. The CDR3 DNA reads TGTGCCAGCAGTTTCCGAGGGCTAAATCAGCCCCAGCATTTT. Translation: CASSFRGLNQPQHF.

The CDR3 coding sequence is TGTGCCAGCAGATTCCTCCGGGGCGGGGAGCTGTTTTTT. Encoded protein: CASRFLRGGELFF. This chain joins TRBV11-1 and TRBJ2-2, with D possibly TRBD2 on 5 matching bases. The CDR3 consists of 13 residues. V was cut by 6 bases and J by 7 bases, with 12 bases left in between. Germline V CDR1 and CDR2: SGHAT, FQDESV (reference sequence).

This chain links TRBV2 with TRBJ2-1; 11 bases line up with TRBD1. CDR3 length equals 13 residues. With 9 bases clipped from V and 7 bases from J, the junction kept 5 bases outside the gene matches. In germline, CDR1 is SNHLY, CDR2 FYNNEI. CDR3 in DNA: TGTGCCAGTCGGGACAGGGGGATGAATGAGCAGTTCTTC. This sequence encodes CASRDRGMNEQFF.

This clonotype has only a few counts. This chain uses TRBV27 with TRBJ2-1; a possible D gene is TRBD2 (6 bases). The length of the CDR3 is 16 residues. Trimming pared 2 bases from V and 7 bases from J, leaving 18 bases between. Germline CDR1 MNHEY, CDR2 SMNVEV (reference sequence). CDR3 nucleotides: TGTGCCAGCAGTTTAGATTATCGGGAGAGAGGGAATGAGCAGTTCTTC. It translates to CASSLDYRERGNEQFF.

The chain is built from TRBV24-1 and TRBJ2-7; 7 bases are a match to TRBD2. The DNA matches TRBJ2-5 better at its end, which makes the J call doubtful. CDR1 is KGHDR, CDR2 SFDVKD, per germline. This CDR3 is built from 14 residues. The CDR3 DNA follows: TGTGCCACCAGTGACGTAAGCGGGACGGAGACCCAGTACTTC. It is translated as CATSDVSGTETQYF.

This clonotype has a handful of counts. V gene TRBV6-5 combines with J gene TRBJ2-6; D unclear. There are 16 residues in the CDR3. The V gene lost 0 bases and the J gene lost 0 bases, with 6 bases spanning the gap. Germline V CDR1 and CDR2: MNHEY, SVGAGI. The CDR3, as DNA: TGTGCCAGCAGTTACTCCCAGGCCTCTGGGGCCAACGTCCTGACTTTC. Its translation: CASSYSQASGANVLTF.

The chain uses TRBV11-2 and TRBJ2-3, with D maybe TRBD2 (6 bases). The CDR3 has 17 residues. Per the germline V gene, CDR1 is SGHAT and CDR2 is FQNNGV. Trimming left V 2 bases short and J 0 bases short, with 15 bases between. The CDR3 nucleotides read TGTGCCAGCAGCTTATATGTACCCGGGACTAGCACAGATACGCAGTATTTT. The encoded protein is CASSLYVPGTSTDTQYF.

DNA of the CDR3: TGTGCCTGGAGTGTATTTGGCAGCCTAAACACTGAAGCTTTCTTT. This codes for CAWSVFGSLNTEAFF. The chain has TRBV30 and TRBJ1-1; D call uncertain. V lost 0 bases to trimming and J lost 2 bases, with 13 bases between them. The CDR3 runs 15 residues. CDR1 and CDR2 from the germline V gene are GTSNPN and SVGIG (reference sequence).

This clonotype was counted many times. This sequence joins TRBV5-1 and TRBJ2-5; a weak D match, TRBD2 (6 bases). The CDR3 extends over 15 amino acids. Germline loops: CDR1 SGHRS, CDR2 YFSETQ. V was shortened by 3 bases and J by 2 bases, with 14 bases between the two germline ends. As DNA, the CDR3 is TGCGCCAGCAGCTCGCAACCGGGAGCTCAAGAGACCCAGTACTTC. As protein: CASSSQPGAQETQYF. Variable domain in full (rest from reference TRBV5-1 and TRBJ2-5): KAGVTQTPRYLIKTRGQQVTLSCSPISGHRSVSWYQQTPGQGLQFLFEYFSETQRNKGNFPGRFSGRQFSNSRSEMNVSTLELGDSALYLCASSSQPGAQETQYFGPGTRLLVL.

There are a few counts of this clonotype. This CDR3 is CSARADGNEQFF. CDR3 sequence (DNA): TGCAGTGCTAGAGCGGACGGCAATGAGCAGTTCTTC. V usage is TRBV20-1 and J usage is TRBJ2-1; no definite D call. V was clipped by 1 base and J by 6 bases, with 7 bases between them. CDR3 size: 12 residues. Germline CDR1 reads DFQATT; CDR2 reads SNEGSKA (reference sequence).

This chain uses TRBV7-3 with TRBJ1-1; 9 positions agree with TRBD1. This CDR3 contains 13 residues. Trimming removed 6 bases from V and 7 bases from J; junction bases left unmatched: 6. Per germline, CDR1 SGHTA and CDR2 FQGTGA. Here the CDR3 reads CASSVTGGIEAFF. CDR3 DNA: TGTGCCAGCAGTGTGACAGGGGGGATTGAAGCTTTCTTT.

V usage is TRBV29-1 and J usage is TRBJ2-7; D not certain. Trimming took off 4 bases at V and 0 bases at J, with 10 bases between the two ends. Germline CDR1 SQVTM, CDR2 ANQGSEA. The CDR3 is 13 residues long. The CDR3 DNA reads TGCAGCGTTGCGATCAGTGGCTCCTACGAGCAGTACTTC. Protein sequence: CSVAISGSYEQYF.

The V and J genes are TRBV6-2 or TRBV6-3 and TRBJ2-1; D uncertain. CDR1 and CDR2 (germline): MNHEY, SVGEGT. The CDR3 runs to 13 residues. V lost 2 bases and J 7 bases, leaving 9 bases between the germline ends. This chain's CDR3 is CASSYTGYNEQFF. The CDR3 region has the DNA TGTGCCAGCAGTTACACTGGGTATAATGAGCAGTTCTTC.

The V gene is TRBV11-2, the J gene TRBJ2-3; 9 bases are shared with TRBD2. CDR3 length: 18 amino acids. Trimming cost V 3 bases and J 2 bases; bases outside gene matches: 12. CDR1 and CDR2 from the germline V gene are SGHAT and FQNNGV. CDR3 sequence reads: CASSFTVSAGGFTDTQYF. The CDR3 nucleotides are TGTGCCAGCAGCTTTACAGTTTCTGCGGGAGGGTTCACAGATACGCAGTATTTT.

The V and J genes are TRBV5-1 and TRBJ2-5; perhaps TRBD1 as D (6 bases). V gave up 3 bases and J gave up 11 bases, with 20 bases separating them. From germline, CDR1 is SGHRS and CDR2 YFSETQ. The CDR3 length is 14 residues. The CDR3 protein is CASSWAGDPNEQYF. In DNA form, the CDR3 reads TGCGCCAGCAGCTGGGCAGGGGATCCCAATGAGCAGTACTTC.

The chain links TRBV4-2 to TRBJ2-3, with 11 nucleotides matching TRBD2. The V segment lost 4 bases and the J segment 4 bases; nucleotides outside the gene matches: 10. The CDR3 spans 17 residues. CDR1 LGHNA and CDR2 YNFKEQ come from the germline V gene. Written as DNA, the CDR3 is TGTGCCAGCAGCCCAGGGGGTAGCGGGAGGGCCGCAGATACGCAGTATTTT. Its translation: CASSPGGSGRAADTQYF.

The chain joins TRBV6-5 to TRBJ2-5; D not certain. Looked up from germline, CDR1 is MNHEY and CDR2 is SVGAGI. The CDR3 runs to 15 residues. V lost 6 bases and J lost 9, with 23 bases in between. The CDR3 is CASRLTDLLISAQYF. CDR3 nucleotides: TGTGCCAGCAGGCTTACGGACCTTCTAATTTCGGCCCAGTACTTC.

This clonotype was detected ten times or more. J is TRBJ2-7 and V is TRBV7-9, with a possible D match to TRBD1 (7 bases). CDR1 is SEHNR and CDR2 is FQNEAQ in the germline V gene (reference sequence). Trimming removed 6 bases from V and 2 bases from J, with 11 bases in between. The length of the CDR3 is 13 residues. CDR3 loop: CASSPRGAYEQYF. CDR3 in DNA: TGTGCCAGCAGTCCCAGGGGGGCCTACGAGCAGTACTTC.

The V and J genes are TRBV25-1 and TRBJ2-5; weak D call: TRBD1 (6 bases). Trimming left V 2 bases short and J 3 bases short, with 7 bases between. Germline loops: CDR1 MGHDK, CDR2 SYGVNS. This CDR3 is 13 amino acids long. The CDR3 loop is CASSEPGEETQYF. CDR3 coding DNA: TGTGCCAGCAGTGAACCAGGGGAAGAGACCCAGTACTTC.